These T cell receptor beta chains were read from a single sample in a study of control samples from healthy donors and cancer patients. Sequenced by immunoSEQ multiplex PCR; TCRdb stores in-frame clones only, minus some. The profile covers 78,000 or so clones, with approximately 84% appearing a single time and about 15% taken by the ten largest. Specimen: blood. The receptors were sampled from a man over 45 in good health. The CDR3 runs from the conserved cysteine through the conserved F or W. A D gene is named only where the DNA matches it firmly. A row's size may be missing; if present it is once, few, many or a size class.

>TRBJ2-7|.|TRBV5-8|few
CASGTRAIPNLKQYF
TGTGCCAGTGGTACCCGGGCCATCCCCAACCTCAAGCAGTACTTC
>TRBJ2-7|.|TRBV9|.
CASSVEGGGTAYEQYF
TGTGCCAGCAGCGTAGAGGGAGGGGGGACCGCCTACGAGCAGTACTTC
>TRBJ2-1|TRBD2|TRBV7-9|.
CASSLGAGGTIEQFF
TGTGCCAGCAGCTTAGGTGCGGGAGGAACAATTGAGCAGTTCTTC
>TRBJ1-1|.|TRBV4-1|.
CASSQGTNTPNTEAFF
TGCGCCAGCAGCCAAGGTACGAATACACCGAACACTGAAGCTTTCTTT
>TRBJ1-5|.|TRBV18|few
CASSPLRDQPQHF
TGTGCCAGCTCACCGTTAAGAGATCAGCCCCAGCATTTT
>TRBJ2-1|.|TRBV6-5|.
CASSSTYNEQFF
TGTGCCAGCAGTTCCACCTACAATGAGCAGTTCTTC
>TRBJ1-2|TRBD1|TRBV7-2|.
CASSLVGQGGGYTF
TGTGCCAGCAGCTTAGTGGGACAGGGGGGCGGCTACACCTTC
>TRBJ2-1|.|TRBV21-1|.
CASSKERVASGSQSIVSSYNEQFF
.
>TRBJ1-1|.|TRBV7-3|.
CASSLTGYRGRDTEAFF
TGTGCCAGCAGCTTAACGGGCTATAGGGGGAGGGACACTGAAGCTTTCTTT
>TRBJ2-1|TRBD2|TRBV7-2|.
CASSWSGSSYNEQFF
TGTGCCAGCAGCTGGAGCGGGAGCTCCTACAATGAGCAGTTCTTC
>TRBJ2-5|.|TRBV21-1|.
CASSIGVQETQYF
TGTGCCAGCAGCATCGGGGTCCAAGAGACCCAGTACTTC
>TRBJ2-6|TRBD1|TRBV10-3|.
CAISAQGDGANVLTF
TGTGCCATCAGTGCTCAGGGGGACGGGGCCAACGTCCTGACTTTC
>TRBJ2-1|.|TRBV24-1|.
CATRSAHEQFF
TGTGCCACCCGCTCGGCCCATGAGCAGTTCTTC
>TRBJ1-2|TRBD1|TRBV11-2|.
CASSLQDRAGYGYTF
TGTGCCAGCAGCCTTCAGGACAGGGCAGGCTATGGCTACACCTTC
>TRBJ2-4|TRBD2|TRBV18|.
CASSPGTSGRAPQAKNIQYF
TGTGCCAGCTCACCCGGGACTAGCGGTCGGGCGCCGCAGGCCAAAAACATTCAGTACTTC
>TRBJ1-3|.|TRBV5-1|.
CASSLVGDYSGNTIYF
TGCGCCAGCAGCTTGGTGGGGGATTACTCTGGAAACACCATATATTTT
>TRBJ2-2|TRBD2|TRBV7-3|.
CASSLNRLAGVSGELFF
TGTGCCAGCAGCTTAAACCGACTAGCGGGAGTCAGCGGGGAGCTGTTTTTT
>TRBJ2-5|.|TRBV5-6|once
CASSLEWGKETQYF
TGTGCCAGCAGCTTGGAGTGGGGCAAAGAGACCCAGTACTTC
>TRBJ1-5|.|TRBV5-1|.
CASSRDGANQPQHF
TGCGCCAGCAGCCGCGACGGGGCAAATCAGCCCCAGCATTTT
>TRBJ2-1|TRBD2|TRBV3-1/TRBV3-2|.
CASSQGTSGRAGEQFF
TGTGCCAGCAGCCAAGGGACTAGCGGGAGGGCAGGTGAGCAGTTCTTC
>TRBJ2-7|.|TRBV7-9|.
CASSPGTGTYEQYF
TGTGCCAGCAGCCCAGGGACGGGAACCTACGAGCAGTACTTC
>TRBJ2-7|.|TRBV30|.
CAGSDPGHEQYF
TGTGCCGGGTCGGACCCGGGCCACGAGCAGTACTTC
>TRBJ2-2|TRBD1|TRBV9|.
CASSAPRTGANTGELFF
TGTGCCAGCAGCGCCCCTAGGACAGGGGCGAACACCGGGGAGCTGTTTTTT
>TRBJ1-6|TRBD1|TRBV28|.
CASGGQGDSPLHF
TGTGCCAGTGGGGGACAGGGAGATTCACCCCTCCACTTT
>TRBJ2-1|.|TRBV5-1|.
CASSLRRDTYNEQFF
TGCGCCAGCAGCTTGAGGCGGGACACCTACAATGAGCAGTTCTTC
>TRBJ2-1|TRBD2|TRBV5-6|.
CASSGGLAGITYNEQFF
TGTGCCAGCAGCGGGGGTTTAGCGGGAATAACCTACAATGAGCAGTTCTTC
>TRBJ2-3|.|TRBV5-1|.
CASSLGSSSTDTQYF
TGCGCCAGCAGCTTGGGTTCGTCTAGCACAGATACGCAGTATTTT
>TRBJ2-7|.|TRBV9|.
CASSVSPGLSSYEQYF
TGTGCCAGCAGCGTATCTCCGGGGTTGAGCTCCTACGAGCAGTACTTC
>TRBJ2-7|.|TRBV2|.
CASSARGRDEQYF
TGTGCCAGCAGTGCCAGGGGCCGGGACGAGCAGTACTTC
>TRBJ2-3|.|TRBV5-6|.
CASSLVGQHTDTQYF
TGTGCCAGCAGCTTGGTCGGACAGCACACAGATACGCAGTATTTT
>TRBJ2-1|TRBD2|TRBV11-3|.
CASSLDPILRLAESYNEQFF
TGTGCCAGCAGCTTAGATCCCATTCTTAGACTAGCGGAGTCCTACAATGAGCAGTTCTTC
>TRBJ2-7|.|TRBV6-1|.
CASSEGRRGVQYF
TGTGCCAGCAGTGAAGGCAGGCGAGGGGTGCAGTACTTC
>TRBJ1-5|.|TRBV7-2|few
CASSLLSGSNQPQHF
TGTGCCAGCAGCTTACTCTCGGGGAGCAATCAGCCCCAGCATTTT
>TRBJ1-4|.|TRBV3-1/TRBV3-2|.
CASSHSTGSHEKLFF
TGTGCCAGCAGCCATTCTACAGGGTCCCATGAAAAACTGTTTTTT
>TRBJ1-2|.|TRBV14|once
CASSREINYGYTF
TGTGCCAGCAGCAGGGAAATTAACTATGGCTACACCTTC
>TRBJ2-2|TRBD2|TRBV9|.
CASSVGLAGTGELFF
TGTGCCAGCAGCGTAGGGCTAGCGGGAACCGGGGAGCTGTTTTTT
>TRBJ2-3|TRBD1|TRBV5-1|.
CASSSGDRGRTDTQYF
TGCGCCAGCAGCTCAGGCGACAGGGGGCGAACAGATACGCAGTATTTT
>TRBJ1-2|.|TRBV18|.
CASSPSRDRGAMGYGYTF
TGTGCCAGCTCACCCTCAAGGGACCGGGGGGCGATGGGCTATGGCTACACCTTC
>TRBJ2-1|.|TRBV3-1/TRBV3-2|once
CASSQPALSGQFF
TGTGCCAGCAGCCAACCAGCCCTGAGTGGGCAGTTCTTC
>TRBJ2-7|TRBD2|TRBV28|few
CASTSGGPSYEQYF
TGTGCCAGCACATCGGGAGGGCCGTCCTACGAGCAGTACTTC
>TRBJ2-2|.|TRBV10-3|.
CAIRESLSGNTGELFF
TGTGCCATCCGGGAATCCCTTAGCGGGAACACCGGGGAGCTGTTTTTT
>TRBJ2-5|.|TRBV4-2|.
CASSQVAQETQYF
TGTGCCAGCAGCCAAGTCGCCCAAGAGACCCAGTACTTC
>TRBJ2-1|TRBD1|TRBV4-1|.
CASSRSGQGDSYNEQFF
TGCGCCAGCAGCCGGTCCGGACAGGGGGACTCCTACAATGAGCAGTTCTTC
>TRBJ1-2|.|TRBV28|.
CASSLPGPNYGYTF
TGTGCCAGCAGTTTGCCTGGGCCTAACTATGGCTACACCTTC